Listed below are T cell receptor beta chains from one sample, sequenced in a study of shared clonotypes between healthy human individuals. Sequencing was performed with immunoSEQ multiplex PCR; in TCRdb, only in-frame clones are kept and a portion is missing. The sample records 2 million to 2.5 million clones, under 95% being singletons. The source material was naive CD4+ T cells from PBMCs. These receptor sequences come from a man aged 18-30 years in good health. Some clones in this sample may be carry-over from other donors' samples. Each CDR3 is given with its conserved first and last residue. The order of the fields is D gene, CDR3 length, J gene, V gene, clone size, CDR3 DNA, CDR3 protein. D genes are given only for firm matches. For some rows the clone size is stated as once, few or many, or as a class when expanded; others skip it.

d_call: TRBD2
cdr3_length: 15
j_call: TRBJ2-3
v_call: TRBV29-1
clone_size: NA
cdr3_nt: TGCAGCGTTGAAGGGACTAGCGGGATCACGGATACGCAGTATTTT
cdr3_aa: CSVEGTSGITDTQYF

d_call: NA
cdr3_length: 12
j_call: TRBJ2-1
v_call: TRBV7-9
clone_size: NA
cdr3_nt: TGTGCCAGCAGCTCCAGGGGCTATGAGCAGTTCTTC
cdr3_aa: CASSSRGYEQFF

d_call: TRBD2
cdr3_length: 14
j_call: TRBJ2-5
v_call: TRBV29-1
clone_size: NA
cdr3_nt: TGCAGCACCGCGGACGGGCAGGGAGGGGAGACCCAGTACTTC
cdr3_aa: CSTADGQGGETQYF

d_call: TRBD2
cdr3_length: 15
j_call: TRBJ2-3
v_call: TRBV4-2
clone_size: NA
cdr3_nt: TGTGCCAGCAGCCACCCTAGCGGGGGAGGAGATACGCAGTATTTT
cdr3_aa: CASSHPSGGGDTQYF

d_call: NA
cdr3_length: 14
j_call: TRBJ2-5
v_call: TRBV6-1
clone_size: NA
cdr3_nt: TGTGCCAGCAGGACTTGGGCCAGCCAAGAGACCCAGTACTTC
cdr3_aa: CASRTWASQETQYF

d_call: TRBD1
cdr3_length: 16
j_call: TRBJ1-1
v_call: TRBV5-1
clone_size: NA
cdr3_nt: TGCGCCAGCAGCTTCGGACAGGGGGGTATGAACACTGAAGCTTTCTTT
cdr3_aa: CASSFGQGGMNTEAFF

d_call: TRBD2
cdr3_length: 18
j_call: TRBJ2-2
v_call: TRBV5-1
clone_size: NA
cdr3_nt: TGCGCCAGCAGCTTGTTCGGGCTAGCGGGAGAGGACACCGGGGAGCTGTTTTTT
cdr3_aa: CASSLFGLAGEDTGELFF

d_call: NA
cdr3_length: 13
j_call: TRBJ2-3
v_call: TRBV7-2
clone_size: NA
cdr3_nt: TGTGCCAGCAGCTTAGGTAGCAGAGATACGCAGTATTTT
cdr3_aa: CASSLGSRDTQYF

d_call: NA
cdr3_length: 15
j_call: TRBJ1-2
v_call: TRBV28
clone_size: NA
cdr3_nt: TGTGCCAGCACCCCGGGGGGCTTAGCTAACTATGGCTACACCTTC
cdr3_aa: CASTPGGLANYGYTF

d_call: NA
cdr3_length: 14
j_call: TRBJ2-7
v_call: TRBV2
clone_size: NA
cdr3_nt: TGTGCCAGCAGTGAGGGGCAGGGGTGGTACGAGCAGTACTTC
cdr3_aa: CASSEGQGWYEQYF

d_call: NA
cdr3_length: 13
j_call: TRBJ1-2
v_call: TRBV2
clone_size: NA
cdr3_nt: TGTGCCATCGCGGCAAATACTAACTATGGCTACACCTTC
cdr3_aa: CAIAANTNYGYTF

d_call: NA
cdr3_length: 14
j_call: TRBJ1-3
v_call: TRBV7-9
clone_size: NA
cdr3_nt: TGTGCCAGCAGCTCTACTACCTGGGGAAACACCATATATTTT
cdr3_aa: CASSSTTWGNTIYF

d_call: TRBD2
cdr3_length: 14
j_call: TRBJ2-5
v_call: TRBV5-1
clone_size: once
cdr3_nt: TGCGCCAGCAGCCCTAGCGGGAGATCTGAGACCCAGTACTTC
cdr3_aa: CASSPSGRSETQYF

d_call: NA
cdr3_length: 14
j_call: TRBJ1-4
v_call: TRBV28
clone_size: NA
cdr3_nt: TGTGCCAGCAGTTTATGGCCCGACAATGAAAAACTGTTTTTT
cdr3_aa: CASSLWPDNEKLFF

d_call: NA
cdr3_length: 14
j_call: TRBJ1-4
v_call: TRBV5-1
clone_size: NA
cdr3_nt: TGCGCCAGCAGCTTGGGGGACTGGACTGAAAAACTGTTTTTT
cdr3_aa: CASSLGDWTEKLFF

d_call: TRBD1
cdr3_length: 15
j_call: TRBJ1-2
v_call: TRBV6-5
clone_size: NA
cdr3_nt: TGTGCCAGCAGTTTTACTAGGGGGCTCGGCTATGGCTACACCTTC
cdr3_aa: CASSFTRGLGYGYTF

d_call: NA
cdr3_length: 13
j_call: TRBJ2-5
v_call: TRBV11-2
clone_size: NA
cdr3_nt: TGTGCCAGCAGCTTAGGAAGCCGGGAGACCCAGTACTTC
cdr3_aa: CASSLGSRETQYF

d_call: TRBD1
cdr3_length: 14
j_call: TRBJ2-7
v_call: TRBV11-1
clone_size: NA
cdr3_nt: TGTGCCAGCAGCGATCCGGGACAGATCTACGAGCAGTACTTC
cdr3_aa: CASSDPGQIYEQYF

d_call: TRBD1
cdr3_length: 14
j_call: TRBJ2-1
v_call: TRBV5-1
clone_size: NA
cdr3_nt: TGCGCCAGCAGGGGCCAGGGGGCCAACAATGAGCAGTTCTTC
cdr3_aa: CASRGQGANNEQFF

d_call: TRBD2
cdr3_length: 16
j_call: TRBJ2-1
v_call: TRBV5-1
clone_size: NA
cdr3_nt: TGCGCCAGCAGCAGGGGGACTAGCGGGAGCGTCGATGAGCAGTTCTTC
cdr3_aa: CASSRGTSGSVDEQFF

d_call: NA
cdr3_length: 16
j_call: TRBJ1-5
v_call: TRBV5-1
clone_size: once
cdr3_nt: TGCGCCAGCAGCTTGGCCCCCCCCGGTAGCAATCAGCCCCAGCATTTT
cdr3_aa: CASSLAPPGSNQPQHF

d_call: NA
cdr3_length: 14
j_call: TRBJ2-7
v_call: TRBV28
clone_size: NA
cdr3_nt: TGTGCCACCCGTTCGGGGGCGCAGATCCACGAGCAGTACTTC
cdr3_aa: CATRSGAQIHEQYF

d_call: TRBD1
cdr3_length: 15
j_call: TRBJ2-7
v_call: TRBV15
clone_size: NA
cdr3_nt: TGTGCCACCAGCATTCGGGACAGGGGATTCGACGAGCAGTACTTC
cdr3_aa: CATSIRDRGFDEQYF

d_call: TRBD1
cdr3_length: 16
j_call: TRBJ2-5
v_call: TRBV5-1
clone_size: once
cdr3_nt: TGCGCCAGCAGCTTGGAAGTCAGGGGGCGTGGAGAGACCCAGTACTTC
cdr3_aa: CASSLEVRGRGETQYF

d_call: TRBD2
cdr3_length: 15
j_call: TRBJ2-7
v_call: TRBV28
clone_size: NA
cdr3_nt: TGTGCCAGCAGTTTGGGGAGGGTCCCCTCCTACGAGCAGTACTTC
cdr3_aa: CASSLGRVPSYEQYF

d_call: NA
cdr3_length: 14
j_call: TRBJ1-3
v_call: TRBV11-2
clone_size: NA
cdr3_nt: TGTGCCAGCAGCTTAGATGCCCCCCGAAACACCATATATTTT
cdr3_aa: CASSLDAPRNTIYF

d_call: TRBD1
cdr3_length: 13
j_call: TRBJ2-7
v_call: TRBV7-8
clone_size: NA
cdr3_nt: TGTGCCAGCAGCAGACAGGGGACCTACGAGCAGTACTTC
cdr3_aa: CASSRQGTYEQYF

d_call: TRBD2
cdr3_length: 16
j_call: TRBJ2-7
v_call: TRBV7-9
clone_size: NA
cdr3_nt: TGTGCCAGCAGTTCGTGGGAGGGTGAGTCGCCCTACGAGCAGTACTTC
cdr3_aa: CASSSWEGESPYEQYF

d_call: NA
cdr3_length: 16
j_call: TRBJ1-2
v_call: TRBV9
clone_size: once
cdr3_nt: TGTGCCAGCAGCTCTCCCCTGGACGTGAATTCCTATGGCTACACCTTC
cdr3_aa: CASSSPLDVNSYGYTF

d_call: NA
cdr3_length: 13
j_call: TRBJ1-5
v_call: TRBV2
clone_size: few
cdr3_nt: TGTGCCATCCGTCGGGACACAAATCAGCCCCAGCATTTT
cdr3_aa: CAIRRDTNQPQHF

d_call: NA
cdr3_length: 14
j_call: TRBJ1-1
v_call: TRBV5-6
clone_size: NA
cdr3_nt: TGTGCCAGCAGCTCCCTAACAGGGAACACTGAAGCTTTCTTT
cdr3_aa: CASSSLTGNTEAFF

d_call: TRBD2
cdr3_length: 14
j_call: TRBJ2-3
v_call: TRBV15
clone_size: NA
cdr3_nt: TGTGCCACCGGGCAGGGACTATTCACAGATACGCAGTATTTT
cdr3_aa: CATGQGLFTDTQYF

d_call: TRBD1
cdr3_length: 16
j_call: TRBJ1-5
v_call: TRBV28
clone_size: NA
cdr3_nt: TGTGCCAGCAGGTACGCCATGAACAGGGGTTATCAGCCCCAGCATTTT
cdr3_aa: CASRYAMNRGYQPQHF

d_call: NA
cdr3_length: 16
j_call: TRBJ2-2
v_call: TRBV14
clone_size: NA
cdr3_nt: TGTGCCAGCAGCCACTTCGTCTACGGGGATACCGGGGAGCTGTTTTTT
cdr3_aa: CASSHFVYGDTGELFF

d_call: NA
cdr3_length: 15
j_call: TRBJ2-2
v_call: TRBV12-5
clone_size: NA
cdr3_nt: TGTGCTAGTGGTTTGGTATCGCAGGGACCCGGGGAGCTGTTTTTT
cdr3_aa: CASGLVSQGPGELFF

d_call: TRBD2
cdr3_length: 15
j_call: TRBJ2-7
v_call: TRBV15
clone_size: NA
cdr3_nt: TGTGCCACCAGCAGAGGGACTAGCGCCTCCTACGAGCAGTACTTC
cdr3_aa: CATSRGTSASYEQYF

d_call: TRBD1
cdr3_length: 14
j_call: TRBJ1-4
v_call: TRBV6-5
clone_size: NA
cdr3_nt: TGTGCCAGCAAACAGGGGAGGGCTAATGAAAAACTGTTTTTT
cdr3_aa: CASKQGRANEKLFF

d_call: NA
cdr3_length: 14
j_call: TRBJ1-5
v_call: TRBV2
clone_size: NA
cdr3_nt: TGTGCCAGCAGTCTTGGGGGACCCAATCAGCCCCAGCATTTT
cdr3_aa: CASSLGGPNQPQHF

d_call: TRBD2
cdr3_length: 19
j_call: TRBJ2-2
v_call: TRBV4-2
clone_size: once
cdr3_nt: TGTGCCAGCAGCCAAGTATTAAGGACTAGCGGGAGAAACACCGGGGAGCTGTTTTTT
cdr3_aa: CASSQVLRTSGRNTGELFF

d_call: TRBD2
cdr3_length: 15
j_call: TRBJ2-3
v_call: TRBV28
clone_size: NA
cdr3_nt: TGTGCCAGCTCAATAGCGGGGACCGGCACAGATACGCAGTATTTT
cdr3_aa: CASSIAGTGTDTQYF

d_call: NA
cdr3_length: 16
j_call: TRBJ2-7
v_call: TRBV27
clone_size: NA
cdr3_nt: TGTGCCAGCAGTTCAGACAGGGAGGTCCCTTTCTACGAGCAGTACTTC
cdr3_aa: CASSSDREVPFYEQYF

d_call: TRBD1
cdr3_length: 15
j_call: TRBJ1-4
v_call: TRBV5-1
clone_size: once
cdr3_nt: TGCGCCAGCAGCTTGAAACAGGGGTTTAATGAAAAACTGTTTTTT
cdr3_aa: CASSLKQGFNEKLFF

d_call: TRBD1
cdr3_length: 15
j_call: TRBJ2-5
v_call: TRBV7-3
clone_size: NA
cdr3_nt: TGTGCCAGCAGCTTAAGAGGGGGCGCCGCAGAGACCCAGTACTTC
cdr3_aa: CASSLRGGAAETQYF

d_call: TRBD1
cdr3_length: 12
j_call: TRBJ1-2
v_call: TRBV6-5
clone_size: NA
cdr3_nt: TGTGCCAGCACCCGGACAGGGCGTGGCTACACCTTC
cdr3_aa: CASTRTGRGYTF

d_call: TRBD2
cdr3_length: 16
j_call: TRBJ2-2
v_call: TRBV5-1
clone_size: NA
cdr3_nt: TGCGCCAGCAGCCCCTTAGCGGGAATGAACACCGGGGAGCTGTTTTTT
cdr3_aa: CASSPLAGMNTGELFF

d_call: NA
cdr3_length: 13
j_call: TRBJ2-1
v_call: TRBV5-4
clone_size: NA
cdr3_nt: TGTGCCAGCAGCCGGACAGAGGCCAATGAGCAGTTCTTC
cdr3_aa: CASSRTEANEQFF

d_call: NA
cdr3_length: 15
j_call: TRBJ1-2
v_call: TRBV28
clone_size: NA
cdr3_nt: TGTGCCAGCAGTCCCCGTGGCAGGGGAAGCTATGGCTACACCTTC
cdr3_aa: CASSPRGRGSYGYTF

d_call: NA
cdr3_length: 13
j_call: TRBJ2-1
v_call: TRBV7-8
clone_size: NA
cdr3_nt: TGTGCCAGCAGCCACCCCAGTACCAATGAGCAGTTCTTC
cdr3_aa: CASSHPSTNEQFF

d_call: TRBD2
cdr3_length: 16
j_call: TRBJ2-5
v_call: TRBV29-1
clone_size: NA
cdr3_nt: TGCAGCGTTGTTAGCGGGCCACGGGGCGCGAGGGAGACCCAGTACTTC
cdr3_aa: CSVVSGPRGARETQYF

d_call: TRBD1
cdr3_length: 18
j_call: TRBJ1-5
v_call: TRBV23-1
clone_size: once
cdr3_nt: TGCGCCAGCAGAAAAAGGGGGGGACAGGGCATGGGCAATCAGCCCCAGCATTTT
cdr3_aa: CASRKRGGQGMGNQPQHF

d_call: NA
cdr3_length: 12
j_call: TRBJ1-6
v_call: TRBV10-3
clone_size: NA
cdr3_nt: TGTGCCATTCGTGGGGTAGAATCACCCCTCCACTTT
cdr3_aa: CAIRGVESPLHF

d_call: TRBD1
cdr3_length: 15
j_call: TRBJ2-2
v_call: TRBV2
clone_size: few
cdr3_nt: TGTGCCAGCAGTGATAGGACAGGGAACACCGGGGAGCTGTTTTTT
cdr3_aa: CASSDRTGNTGELFF

d_call: TRBD1
cdr3_length: 19
j_call: TRBJ2-2
v_call: TRBV4-3
clone_size: NA
cdr3_nt: TGCGCCAGCAGCCATACCGGGACAGGGGCATATGGGGACACCGGGGAGCTGTTTTTT
cdr3_aa: CASSHTGTGAYGDTGELFF